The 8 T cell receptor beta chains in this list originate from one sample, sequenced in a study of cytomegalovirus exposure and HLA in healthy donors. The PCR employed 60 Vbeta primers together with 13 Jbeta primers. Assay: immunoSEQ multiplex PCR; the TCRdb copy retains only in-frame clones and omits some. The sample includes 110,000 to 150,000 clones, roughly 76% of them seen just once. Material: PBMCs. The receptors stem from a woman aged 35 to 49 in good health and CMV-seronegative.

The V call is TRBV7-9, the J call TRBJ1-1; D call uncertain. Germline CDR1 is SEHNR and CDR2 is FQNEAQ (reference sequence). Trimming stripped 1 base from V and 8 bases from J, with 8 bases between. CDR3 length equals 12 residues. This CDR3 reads CASSLELIEAFF. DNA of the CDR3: TGTGCCAGCAGCTTAGAGCTTATCGAAGCTTTCTTT.

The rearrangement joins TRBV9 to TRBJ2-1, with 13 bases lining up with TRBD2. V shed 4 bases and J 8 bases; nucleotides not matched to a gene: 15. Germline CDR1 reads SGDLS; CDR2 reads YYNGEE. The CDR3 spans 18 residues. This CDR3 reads CASSTSGGGYNVGDEQFF. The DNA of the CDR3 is TGTGCCAGCAGCACTAGCGGGGGGGGATACAATGTCGGCGATGAGCAGTTCTTC.

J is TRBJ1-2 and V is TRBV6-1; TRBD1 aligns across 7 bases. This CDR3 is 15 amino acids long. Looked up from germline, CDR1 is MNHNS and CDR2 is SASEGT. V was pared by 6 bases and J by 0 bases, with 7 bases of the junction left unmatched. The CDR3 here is CASRKQGPANYGYTF. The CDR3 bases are TGTGCCAGCAGAAAACAGGGGCCGGCTAACTATGGCTACACCTTC.

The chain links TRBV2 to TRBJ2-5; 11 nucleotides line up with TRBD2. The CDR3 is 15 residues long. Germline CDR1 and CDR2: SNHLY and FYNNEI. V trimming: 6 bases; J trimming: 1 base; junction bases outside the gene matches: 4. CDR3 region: CASSSGLAAQETQYF. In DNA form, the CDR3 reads TGTGCCAGCAGCTCGGGACTAGCGGCCCAAGAGACCCAGTACTTC.

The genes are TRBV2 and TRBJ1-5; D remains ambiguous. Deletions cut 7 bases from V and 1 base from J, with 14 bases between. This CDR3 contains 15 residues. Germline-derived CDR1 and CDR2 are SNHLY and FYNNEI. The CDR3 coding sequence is TGTGCCAGCACTCTTTCGGGTGAAAGCAATCAGCCCCAGCATTTT. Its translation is CASTLSGESNQPQHF.

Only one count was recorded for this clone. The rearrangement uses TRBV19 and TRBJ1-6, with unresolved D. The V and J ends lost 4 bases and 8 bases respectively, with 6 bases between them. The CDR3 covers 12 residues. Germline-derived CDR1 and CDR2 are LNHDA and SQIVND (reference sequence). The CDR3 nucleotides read TGTGCCAGTAGTACCCGCGATTCACCCCTCCACTTT. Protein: CASSTRDSPLHF.

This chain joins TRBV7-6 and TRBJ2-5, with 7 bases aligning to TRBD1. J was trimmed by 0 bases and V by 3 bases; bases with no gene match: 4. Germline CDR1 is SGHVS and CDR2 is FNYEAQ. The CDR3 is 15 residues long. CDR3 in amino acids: CASSLETGYQETQYF. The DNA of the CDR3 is TGTGCCAGCAGCTTGGAGACAGGGTACCAAGAGACCCAGTACTTC.

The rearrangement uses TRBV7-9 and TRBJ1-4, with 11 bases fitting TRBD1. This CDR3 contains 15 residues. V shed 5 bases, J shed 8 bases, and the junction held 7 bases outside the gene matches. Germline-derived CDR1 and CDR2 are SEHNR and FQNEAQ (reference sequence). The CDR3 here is CASSPGQGAVEKLFF. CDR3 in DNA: TGTGCCAGCAGCCCTGGACAGGGGGCAGTGGAAAAACTGTTTTTT.